This TCR beta chain appears in the sequencing data of a study of CD8+CD57+ T cells in acquired aplastic anemia. The overall study: Sorted CD4+ and CD8+ cells gave an average of roughly 3.3 ug of DNA. Overall study results and limits: CD8+ Simpson's diversity did not differ significantly between patients and controls.

Germline V gene sequence: CDR1 LNHDA, CDR2 SQIVND (reference sequence). The CDR3 covers 16 residues. V shed 3 bases and J shed 4 bases, with 18 bases lying between them. According to the study, genomic DNA was the template for TCR beta VDJ and CDR3 profiling. TCRdb analysed the reads with MiXCR anew, one entry per CDR3 protein. The sample consists of around 150,000 distinct CDR3 sequences, roughly 43% of them appearing once. By flow cytometry, patients selected for sequencing had shown an expansion of CD8+CD57+ cells. Every patient presented with severe acquired aplastic anemia. The study sampled blood from patients who had received no therapy. This clonotype has ten or more counts. Its antigen is not known.

The source is a human donor with aplastic anemia. The chain recombines TRBV19 with TRBJ1-1; D not certain. Input material: sorted CD4+, CD8+, or CD8+CD57+ T cells (not recorded which) from PBMCs. The CDR3 bases are TGTGCCAGTAGTATTTGGATGAGGCCGGGTGGCACTGAAGCTTTCTTT. It encodes CASSIWMRPGGTEAFF.